This TCR beta chain was observed in a study of post-analysis software for immune sequencing data. General study findings and limits: Controls showed lower frequencies than patients for 4 or 5 TRBV segments, and TRBV5-6, TRBV5-1 and TRBV20-1 were among these. Samples sharing a preparation batch grouped tightly together when assessed by F measure. Controls showed significantly higher normalized Chao1 diversity than did multiple sclerosis patients.

Libraries were made from TCR beta cDNA, and they carried unique molecular identifiers. T cells numbering about 0.85 to 10 million yielded a few hundred thousand cDNA molecules. TCRdb ran MiXCR on the PCR reads and lists one entry per CDR3 protein. The sample shows 650,000 to 850,000 distinct CDR3 sequences, 53% of them seen only once. This clonotype was seen a handful of times. Antigen unknown. CDR1 and CDR2 (germline): SQVTM, ANQGSEA. With V trimmed by 6 bases and J by 3 bases, 4 bases remained unmatched. The CDR3 has 14 residues. The chain has TRBV29-1 and TRBJ2-1, with 11 bases matching TRBD2. This receptor was obtained from a girl aged 5 to 17 with multiple sclerosis. The sequenced sample was blood. The CDR3, as DNA: TGCAGCGTAATGACTAGCGGGGACTACAATGAGCAGTTCTTC. The encoded protein is CSVMTSGDYNEQFF.